The subject of this entry is one TCR beta chain. The sample belongs to a study of blood T cell repertoires in COVID-19. In the study overall: Sources were T cells, B-cell-depleted T cells, or PBMCs; the material itself was cDNA or gDNA.

The germline gives CDR1 SGHRS, CDR2 YFSETQ. The CDR3 has 16 residues. The ends lost 3 bases at V and 2 bases at J; junction bases unmatched: 7. TCRdb's copy holds only in-frame clones and misses some; the assay was immunoSEQ multiplex PCR. In the table there are around 150,000 clones, 87% of which are singletons. The sequenced sample was peripheral blood. The source is a woman aged 55-70 years with active or convalescent COVID-19. This chain links TRBV5-1 with TRBJ2-7, with TRBD1 matching over 11 bases. The CDR3, as DNA: TGCGCCAGCAGCTCACCGCGGACAGGGGGCGCCTACGAGCAGTACTTC. The encoded protein is CASSSPRTGGAYEQYF. Drawing the rest from reference TRBV5-1 and TRBJ2-7, the complete variable domain is KAGVTQTPRYLIKTRGQQVTLSCSPISGHRSVSWYQQTPGQGLQFLFEYFSETQRNKGNFPGRFSGRQFSNSRSEMNVSTLELGDSALYLCASSSPRTGGAYEQYFGPGTRLTVT.